Detailed here is one T cell receptor (beta chain). This sample was taken from a study of shared clonotypes between healthy human individuals. As handled by the study authors: For the immunoSEQ data, sequences were junction-only without quality scores, so filtering differed. The repertoire was sequenced with immunoSEQ multiplex PCR; TCRdb's copy has only in-frame clones and lacks some. V and J calls plus clone size are reproduced from that table; the DNA served to infer D and trimming. The data contain some 2,400,000 clones, around 95% of them singletons. Memory CD4+ cells were the fraction left after CD45RA+ naive selection. Input material: naive CD4+ T cells sorted from blood. Documented subset: CD45RA+ positively selected. The sequence derives from a man between 18 and 35 years old in good health.

The DNA for the CDR3 is TGTGCCAGCAGCTTGGGGGGCGGCCCAGATACGCAGTATTTT. This gives the protein CASSLGGGPDTQYF. The chain has TRBV11-3 and TRBJ2-3; D is possibly TRBD1 or TRBD2 (6 bases each). This CDR3 comprises 14 residues. The V end lost 3 bases, the J end lost 4 bases, and 11 bases lay between the germline ends. Looked up from germline, CDR1 is SGHNT and CDR2 is YENEEA.